One and the same sample provided the 15 T cell receptor beta chains below, sequenced in a study of T cell responses to AZD1222 COVID-19 vaccine. Here immunoSEQ multiplex PCR was the method, and the copy in TCRdb shows in-frame clones only, minus some. The profile covers more than 70,000 clones, with 90% appearing a single time and 3.3% taken by the ten largest. Material: peripheral blood, obtained 28 days after the second AZD1222 dose. These receptors came from an adult who received the AZD1222 COVID-19 vaccine.

This chain uses TRBV2 with TRBJ1-1, with TRBD1 matching 7 bases. Germline CDR1 SNHLY, CDR2 FYNNEI. The CDR3 totals 14 residues. The V gene end was trimmed by 3 bases and the J gene end by 8 bases; junction bases not matched to a gene: 9. The CDR3 here is CASSDGRGASEAFF. The CDR3 DNA reads TGTGCCAGCAGTGACGGCAGGGGGGCCTCAGAAGCTTTCTTT.

The chain is built from TRBV6-1 and TRBJ2-2; D is perhaps TRBD1 (6 bases). Germline CDR1 and CDR2: MNHNS and SASEGT. V was pared by 4 bases and J by 4 bases, with 16 bases between. The CDR3 has 16 residues. The chain's CDR3 is CASSATPGHPTGELFF. Here the CDR3 DNA reads TGTGCCAGCAGTGCGACGCCGGGACACCCCACCGGGGAGCTGTTTTTT.

The chain joins TRBV5-1 to TRBJ2-5; TRBD1 agrees at 8 bases. Germline values: CDR1 SGHRS, CDR2 YFSETQ. V lost 4 bases, J lost 4 bases, and 12 bases stayed unmatched. CDR3 length: 16 residues. The chain's CDR3 is CASSRGSRGRGETQYF. In DNA, the CDR3 is TGCGCCAGCAGCAGGGGGTCCAGGGGGCGCGGAGAGACCCAGTACTTC.

The sample holds a few counts of this clone. The chain links TRBV5-5 to TRBJ1-2, with D maybe TRBD1 (5 bases). Germline V lookup: CDR1 SGHKS, CDR2 YYEKEE (reference sequence). The V gene lost 1 base and the J gene lost 3 bases, with 13 bases spanning the gap. CDR3 length equals 15 residues. The CDR3 here is CASSLSGGSDYGYTF. CDR3 DNA sequence: TGTGCCAGCAGCTTGTCGGGGGGGTCTGACTATGGCTACACCTTC.

The rearrangement uses TRBV10-3 and TRBJ2-1; 11 bases map to TRBD2. The CDR3 runs 17 residues. Germline-derived CDR1 and CDR2 are ENHRY and SYGVKD. V shed 11 bases, J shed 0 bases, and the junction held 12 bases outside the gene matches. The DNA for the CDR3 is TGTGCCTCCCTCGAGGGGACTAGCGGACTCTCCTACAATGAGCAGTTCTTC. Protein product: CASLEGTSGLSYNEQFF.

V usage is TRBV10-3 and J usage is TRBJ2-3; D uncertain. This CDR3 region has 12 residues. V shed 11 bases and J shed 0 bases, with 9 bases lying between them. CDR1 and CDR2 (germline): ENHRY, SYGVKD. DNA of the CDR3: TGTGCCGTAAAGGACAGCACAGATACGCAGTATTTT. Protein: CAVKDSTDTQYF.

The rearrangement joins TRBV6-6 to TRBJ1-3; no definite D call. CDR3 length: 16 amino acids. V gave up 2 bases and J gave up 3 bases, with 14 bases separating them. Germline CDR1 and CDR2: MNHNY and SVGAGI (reference sequence). The CDR3 loop reads CASSYTESAYGNTIYF. The CDR3 DNA reads as TGTGCCAGCAGTTACACGGAGTCTGCGTATGGAAACACCATATATTTT.

The rearrangement uses TRBV4-1 and TRBJ1-5, with D possibly matching TRBD1 (6 bases). V shed 0 bases and J shed 3 bases, with 12 bases lying between them. This CDR3 is 16 amino acids long. CDR1 is MGHRA and CDR2 is YSYEKL in the germline V gene. For the CDR3, the DNA is TGCGCCAGCAGCCAAGACTCACAGGGCTACAATCAGCCCCAGCATTTT. Translating it yields CASSQDSQGYNQPQHF.

The rearrangement links TRBV7-3 to TRBJ2-1; TRBD2 matches at 8 bases. After removal of 5 bases from V and 9 bases from J, the junction contained 9 bases not matched to a gene. The CDR3 length is 14 residues. Germline V CDR1 and CDR2: SGHTA, FQGTGA. The CDR3 sequence is CASSLGLAAGEQFF. DNA for the CDR3: TGTGCCAGCAGCCTCGGACTAGCCGCTGGTGAGCAGTTCTTC.

V gene TRBV7-9 combines with J gene TRBJ2-5; 8 nucleotides agree with TRBD2. The CDR3 totals 15 residues. V was clipped by 5 bases and J by 5 bases; unmatched bases: 10. CDR1 is SEHNR, CDR2 FQNEAQ, per germline (reference sequence). In nucleotides, the CDR3 is TGTGCCAGCAGCCCAACGCCGGGGGGGCGGGAGACCCAGTACTTC. Its translation is CASSPTPGGRETQYF.

The V call is TRBV12-3 or TRBV12-4, the J call TRBJ1-1; 9 bases are shared with TRBD1. The trim removed 8 bases at V and 5 bases at J, leaving 3 bases unmatched. The CDR3 loop spans 12 amino acids. The CDR3 protein is CASWDRVTEAFF. DNA for the CDR3: TGTGCCAGCTGGGACAGGGTAACTGAAGCTTTCTTT.

V usage is TRBV15 and J usage is TRBJ1-1, with D possibly matching TRBD1 (5 bases). Germline CDR1 reads LNHNV; CDR2 reads YYDKDF (reference sequence). The V gene lost 3 bases and the J gene lost 4 bases, with 15 bases spanning the gap. The CDR3 extends over 15 amino acids. CDR3 residues: CATSRIPRQGTEAFF. In DNA, the CDR3 is TGTGCCACCAGCAGGATCCCGCGGCAGGGCACTGAAGCTTTCTTT.

The V and J genes are TRBV9 and TRBJ1-1; 7 positions match TRBD1. Looked up from germline, CDR1 is SGDLS and CDR2 is YYNGEE. V gave up 4 bases and J gave up 1 base; unmatched junction bases: 10. The CDR3 runs 16 residues. The CDR3 here is CASSQGQGVWNTEAFF. The DNA for the CDR3 is TGTGCCAGCAGCCAAGGCCAGGGGGTTTGGAACACTGAAGCTTTCTTT.

The gene calls are TRBV5-1 and TRBJ2-5, with TRBD2 as a possible D gene (5 bases). This CDR3 comprises 14 residues. Germline V gives CDR1 SGHRS, CDR2 YFSETQ. V lost 5 bases and J 3 bases, leaving 14 bases between the germline ends. The DNA of the CDR3 is TGCGCCAGCAGTTCTGGGAGAGGGAAAGAGACCCAGTACTTC. It codes for CASSSGRGKETQYF.

The genes are TRBV5-1 and TRBJ2-5; 9 nucleotides align to TRBD1. The CDR3 is 16 residues long. Germline V CDR1 and CDR2: SGHRS, YFSETQ. The J segment lost 2 bases and the V segment lost 2 bases, leaving 7 bases of the junction unmatched. DNA for the CDR3: TGCGCCAGCAGCTTACAGGGGGCGCAGGGACAAGAGACCCAGTACTTC. Its protein is CASSLQGAQGQETQYF.